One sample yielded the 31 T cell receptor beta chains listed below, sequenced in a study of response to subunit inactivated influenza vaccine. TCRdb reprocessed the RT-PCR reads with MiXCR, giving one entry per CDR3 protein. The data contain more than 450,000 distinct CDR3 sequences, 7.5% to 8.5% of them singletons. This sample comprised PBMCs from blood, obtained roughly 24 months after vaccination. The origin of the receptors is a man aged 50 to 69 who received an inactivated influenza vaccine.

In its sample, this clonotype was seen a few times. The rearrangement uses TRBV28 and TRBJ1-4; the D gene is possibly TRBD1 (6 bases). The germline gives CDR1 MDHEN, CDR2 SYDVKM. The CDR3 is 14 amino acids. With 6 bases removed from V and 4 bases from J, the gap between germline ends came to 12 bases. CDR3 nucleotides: TGTGCCAGCAGCTCACAGGGATTTAATGAAAAACTGTTTTTT. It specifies CASSSQGFNEKLFF.

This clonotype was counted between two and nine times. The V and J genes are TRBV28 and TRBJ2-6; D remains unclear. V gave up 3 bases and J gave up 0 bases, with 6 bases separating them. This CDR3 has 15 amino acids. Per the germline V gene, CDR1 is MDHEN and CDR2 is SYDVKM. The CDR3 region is CASSLYLSGANVLTF. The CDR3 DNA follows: TGTGCCAGCAGTTTGTACCTCTCTGGGGCCAACGTCCTGACTTTC.

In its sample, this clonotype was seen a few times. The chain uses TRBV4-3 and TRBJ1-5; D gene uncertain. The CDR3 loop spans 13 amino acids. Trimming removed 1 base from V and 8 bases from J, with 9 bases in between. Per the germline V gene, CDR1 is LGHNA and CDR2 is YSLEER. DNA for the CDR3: TGCGCCAGCAGCCAAGGGGTCTGGGAGCCCCAGCATTTT. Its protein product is CASSQGVWEPQHF.

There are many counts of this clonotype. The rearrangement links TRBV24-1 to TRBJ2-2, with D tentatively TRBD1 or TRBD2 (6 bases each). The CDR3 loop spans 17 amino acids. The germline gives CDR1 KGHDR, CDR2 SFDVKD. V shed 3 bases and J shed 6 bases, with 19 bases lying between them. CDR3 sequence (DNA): TGTGCCACCAGTGATAACCGGGGGCGGACTCGGCCCGGGGAGCTGTTTTTT. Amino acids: CATSDNRGRTRPGELFF.

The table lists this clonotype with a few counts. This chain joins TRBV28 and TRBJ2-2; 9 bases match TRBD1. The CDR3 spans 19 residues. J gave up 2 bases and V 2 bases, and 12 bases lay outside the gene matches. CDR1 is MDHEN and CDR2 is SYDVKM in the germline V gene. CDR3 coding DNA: TGTGCCAGCAGTTTAAGAGGGACAGGGAGGGGAACAAACACCGGGGAGCTGTTTTTT. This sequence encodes CASSLRGTGRGTNTGELFF. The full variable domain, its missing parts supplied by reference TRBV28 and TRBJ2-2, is DVKVTQSSRYLVKRTGEKVFLECVQDMDHENMFWYRQDPGLGLRLIYFSYDVKMKEKGDIPEGYSVSREKKERFSLILESASTNQTSMYLCASSLRGTGRGTNTGELFFGEGSRLTVL.

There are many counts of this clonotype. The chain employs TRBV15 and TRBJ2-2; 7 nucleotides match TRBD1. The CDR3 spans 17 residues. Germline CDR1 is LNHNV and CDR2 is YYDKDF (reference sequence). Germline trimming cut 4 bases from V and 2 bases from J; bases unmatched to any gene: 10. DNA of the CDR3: TGTGCCACCAGCAAGGACAGGAGCCTGGCTAACACCGGGGAGCTGTTTTTT. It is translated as CATSKDRSLANTGELFF.

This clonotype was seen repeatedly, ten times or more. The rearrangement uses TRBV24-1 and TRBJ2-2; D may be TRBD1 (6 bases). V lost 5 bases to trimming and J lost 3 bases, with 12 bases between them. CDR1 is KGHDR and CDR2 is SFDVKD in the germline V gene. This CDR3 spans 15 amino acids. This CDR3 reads CATSGATGYTGELFF. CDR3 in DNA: TGTGCCACCAGTGGAGCAACAGGGTACACCGGGGAGCTGTTTTTT.

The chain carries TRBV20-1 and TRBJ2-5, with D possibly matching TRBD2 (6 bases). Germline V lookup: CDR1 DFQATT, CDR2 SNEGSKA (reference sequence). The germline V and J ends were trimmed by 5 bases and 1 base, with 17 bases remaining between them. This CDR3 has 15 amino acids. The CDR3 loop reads CSARPLAVPQETQYF. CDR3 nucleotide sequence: TGCAGTGCTCGACCATTAGCGGTGCCCCAAGAGACCCAGTACTTC.

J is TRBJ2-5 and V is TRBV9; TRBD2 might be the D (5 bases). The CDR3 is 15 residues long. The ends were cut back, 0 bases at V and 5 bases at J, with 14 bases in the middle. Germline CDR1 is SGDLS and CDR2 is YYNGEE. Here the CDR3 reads CASSVGGSGVETQYF. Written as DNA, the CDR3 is TGTGCCAGCAGCGTAGGCGGCAGCGGAGTGGAGACCCAGTACTTC.

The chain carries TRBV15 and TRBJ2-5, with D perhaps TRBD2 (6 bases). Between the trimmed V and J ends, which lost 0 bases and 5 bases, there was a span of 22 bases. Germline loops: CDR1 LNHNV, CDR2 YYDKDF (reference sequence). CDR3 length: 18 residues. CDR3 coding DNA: TGTGCCACCAGCAGAGATTCAGCTTCTAGCGTATCCGGGGAGACCCAGTACTTC. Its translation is CATSRDSASSVSGETQYF.

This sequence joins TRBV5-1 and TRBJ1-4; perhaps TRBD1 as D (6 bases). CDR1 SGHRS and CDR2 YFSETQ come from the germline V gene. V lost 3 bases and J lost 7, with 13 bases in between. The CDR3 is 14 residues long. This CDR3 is CASSYGGRGEKLFF. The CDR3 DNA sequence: TGCGCCAGCAGCTACGGGGGGCGAGGTGAAAAACTGTTTTTT. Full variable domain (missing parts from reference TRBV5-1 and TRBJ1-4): KAGVTQTPRYLIKTRGQQVTLSCSPISGHRSVSWYQQTPGQGLQFLFEYFSETQRNKGNFPGRFSGRQFSNSRSEMNVSTLELGDSALYLCASSYGGRGEKLFFGSGTQLSVL.

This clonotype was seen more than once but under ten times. Written as DNA, the CDR3 is TGTGCCAGCAGCTTATGGTCAGGGGCTGATTCACCCCTCCACTTT. Protein sequence: CASSLWSGADSPLHF. The J gene is TRBJ1-6, the V gene TRBV7-9; D perhaps matches TRBD1 (6 bases). V lost 2 bases to trimming and J lost 8 bases, with 13 bases between them. CDR1 and CDR2 (germline): SEHNR, FQNEAQ (reference sequence). This CDR3 is built from 15 residues.

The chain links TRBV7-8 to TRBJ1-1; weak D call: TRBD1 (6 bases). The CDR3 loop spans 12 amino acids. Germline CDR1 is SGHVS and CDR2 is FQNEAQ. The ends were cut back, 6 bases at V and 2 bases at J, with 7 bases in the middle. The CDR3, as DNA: TGTGCCAGCAGGGGGGCCAACACTGAAGCTTTCTTT. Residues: CASRGANTEAFF.

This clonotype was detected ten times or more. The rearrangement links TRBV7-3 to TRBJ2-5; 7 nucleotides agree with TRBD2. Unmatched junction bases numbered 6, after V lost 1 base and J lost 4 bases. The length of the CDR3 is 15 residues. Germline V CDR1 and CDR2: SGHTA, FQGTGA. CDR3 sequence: CASSLSGLGGETQYF. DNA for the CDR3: TGTGCCAGCAGCTTAAGTGGACTAGGAGGAGAGACCCAGTACTTC.

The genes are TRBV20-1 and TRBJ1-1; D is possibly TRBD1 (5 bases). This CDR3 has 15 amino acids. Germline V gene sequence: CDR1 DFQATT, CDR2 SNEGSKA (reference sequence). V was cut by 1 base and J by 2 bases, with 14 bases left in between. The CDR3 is CSARGGTSINTEAFF. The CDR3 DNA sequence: TGCAGTGCTAGAGGGGGGACGTCAATCAACACTGAAGCTTTCTTT.

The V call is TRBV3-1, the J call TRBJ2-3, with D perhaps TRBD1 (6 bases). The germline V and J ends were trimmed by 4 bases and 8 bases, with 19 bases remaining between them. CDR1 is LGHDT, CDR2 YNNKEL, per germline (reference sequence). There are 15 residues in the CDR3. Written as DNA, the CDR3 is TGTGCCAGCAGCCCGGACAGCTCTTCGGGTGGTACGCAGTATTTT. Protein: CASSPDSSSGGTQYF.

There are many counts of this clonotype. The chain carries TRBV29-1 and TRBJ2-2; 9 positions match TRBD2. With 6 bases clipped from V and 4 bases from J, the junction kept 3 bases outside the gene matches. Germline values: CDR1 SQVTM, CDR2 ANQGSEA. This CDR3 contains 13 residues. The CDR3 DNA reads TGCAGCGTCCGCGGGAGGGCCACCGGGGAGCTGTTTTTT. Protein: CSVRGRATGELFF.

The CDR3: CASRGGFSYNEQFF. CDR3 DNA sequence: TGTGCCAGCAGGGGCGGATTCTCCTACAATGAGCAGTTCTTC. The rearrangement uses TRBV7-2 and TRBJ2-1; the D is unclear. Germline V gene sequence: CDR1 SGHTA, CDR2 FQGNSA. This CDR3 is built from 14 residues. Trimming removed 6 bases from V and 0 bases from J, with 9 bases in between.

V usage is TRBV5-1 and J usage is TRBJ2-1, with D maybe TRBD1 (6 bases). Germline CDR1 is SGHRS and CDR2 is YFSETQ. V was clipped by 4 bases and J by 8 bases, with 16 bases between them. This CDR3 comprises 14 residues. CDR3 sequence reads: CASSPGHRLDEQFF. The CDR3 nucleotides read TGCGCCAGCAGCCCGGGACATCGTCTCGATGAGCAGTTCTTC.

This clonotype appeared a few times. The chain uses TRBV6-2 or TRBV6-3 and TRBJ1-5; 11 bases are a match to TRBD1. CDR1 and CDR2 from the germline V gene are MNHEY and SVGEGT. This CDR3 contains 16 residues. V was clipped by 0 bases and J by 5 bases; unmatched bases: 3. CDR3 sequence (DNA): TGTGCCAGCAGTTACTCAAGGGACAGGGGGTATCAGCCCCAGCATTTT. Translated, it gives CASSYSRDRGYQPQHF.

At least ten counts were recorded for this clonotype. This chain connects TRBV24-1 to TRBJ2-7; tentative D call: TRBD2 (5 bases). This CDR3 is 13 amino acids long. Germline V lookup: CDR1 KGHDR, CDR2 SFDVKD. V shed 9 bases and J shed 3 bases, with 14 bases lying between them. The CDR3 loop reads CATGSRTGYEQYF. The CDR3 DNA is TGTGCCACCGGTTCGAGGACTGGCTACGAGCAGTACTTC.

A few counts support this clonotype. The CDR3 loop reads CASSPTGLAVYEQYF. CDR3 DNA sequence: TGTGCCAGCAGCCCCACGGGACTAGCGGTCTACGAGCAGTACTTC. This chain connects TRBV9 to TRBJ2-7; 11 bases map to TRBD2. The CDR3 extends over 15 amino acids. The germline V gene has CDR1 SGDLS and CDR2 YYNGEE. V dropped 4 bases and J dropped 3; count of bases not matched to a gene: 6.

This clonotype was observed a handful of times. CDR3 region: CASSPRTSGQETQYF. The CDR3 DNA follows: TGTGCCAGCAGCCCACGGACTAGCGGCCAAGAGACCCAGTACTTC. The J gene is TRBJ2-5, the V gene TRBV4-2, with 10 positions matching TRBD2. Unmatched junction bases numbered 3, after V lost 4 bases and J lost 1 base. CDR1 LGHNA and CDR2 YNFKEQ come from the germline V gene. The CDR3 is 15 residues long.

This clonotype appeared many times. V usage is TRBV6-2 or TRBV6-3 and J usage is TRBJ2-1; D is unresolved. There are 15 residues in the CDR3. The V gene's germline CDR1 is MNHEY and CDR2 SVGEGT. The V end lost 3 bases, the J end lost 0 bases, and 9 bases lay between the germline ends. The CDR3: CASSYAVSSYNEQFF. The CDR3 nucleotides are TGTGCCAGCAGTTATGCAGTGAGCTCCTACAATGAGCAGTTCTTC.

CDR3 in amino acids: CAISGGDRAGANVLTF. CDR3 in DNA: TGTGCCATCAGTGGAGGTGACAGGGCTGGGGCCAACGTCCTGACTTTC. The chain combines TRBV10-3 with TRBJ2-6; TRBD1 aligns across 7 bases. V was pared by 4 bases and J by 2 bases, with 5 bases of the junction left unmatched. The CDR3 is 16 amino acids. Germline V CDR1 and CDR2: ENHRY, SYGVKD.

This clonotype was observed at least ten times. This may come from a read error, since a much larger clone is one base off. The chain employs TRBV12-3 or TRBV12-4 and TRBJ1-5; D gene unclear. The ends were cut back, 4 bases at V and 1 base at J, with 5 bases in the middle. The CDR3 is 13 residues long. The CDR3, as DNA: TGTGCCAGCAGTTATGAGAGCAATCAGCCCCAGCATTTT. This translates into CASSYESNQPQHF.

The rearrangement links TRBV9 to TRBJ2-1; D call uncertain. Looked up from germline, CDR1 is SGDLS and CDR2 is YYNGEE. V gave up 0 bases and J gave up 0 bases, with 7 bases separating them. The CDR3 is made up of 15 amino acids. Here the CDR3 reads CASSVGQDSYNEQFF. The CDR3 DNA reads TGTGCCAGCAGCGTAGGGCAGGACTCCTACAATGAGCAGTTCTTC.

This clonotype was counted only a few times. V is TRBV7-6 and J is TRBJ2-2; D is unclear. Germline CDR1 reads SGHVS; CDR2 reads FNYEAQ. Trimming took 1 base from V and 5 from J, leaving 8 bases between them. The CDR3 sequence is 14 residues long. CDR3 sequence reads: CASSLGPQTGELFF. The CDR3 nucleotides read TGTGCCAGCAGCTTAGGGCCCCAGACCGGGGAGCTGTTTTTT. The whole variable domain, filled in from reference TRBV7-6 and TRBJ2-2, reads GAGVSQSPRYKVTKRGQDVALRCDPISGHVSLYWYRQALGQGPEFLTYFNYEAQQDKSGLPNDRFSAERPEGSISTLTIQRTEQRDSAMYRCASSLGPQTGELFFGEGSRLTVL.

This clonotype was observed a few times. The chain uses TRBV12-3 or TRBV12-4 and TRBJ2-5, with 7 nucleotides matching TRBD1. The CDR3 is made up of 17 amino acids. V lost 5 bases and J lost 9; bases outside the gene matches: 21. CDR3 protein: CASSQTPGQSTGRAQYF. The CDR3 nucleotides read TGTGCCAGCAGTCAAACCCCGGGACAGAGTACCGGGCGGGCCCAGTACTTC.

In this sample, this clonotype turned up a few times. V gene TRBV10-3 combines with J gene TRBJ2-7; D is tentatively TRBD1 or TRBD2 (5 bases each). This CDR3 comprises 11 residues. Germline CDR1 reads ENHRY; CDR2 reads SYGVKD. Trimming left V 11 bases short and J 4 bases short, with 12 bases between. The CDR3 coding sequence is TGTGCCGGCTCGAGGGGTTACGAGCAGTACTTC. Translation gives CAGSRGYEQYF.

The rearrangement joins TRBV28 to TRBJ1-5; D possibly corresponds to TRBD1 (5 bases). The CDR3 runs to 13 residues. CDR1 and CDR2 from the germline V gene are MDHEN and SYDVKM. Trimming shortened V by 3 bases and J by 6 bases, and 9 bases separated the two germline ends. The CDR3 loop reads CASSFEGTQPQHF. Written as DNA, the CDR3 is TGTGCCAGCAGTTTTGAGGGGACTCAGCCCCAGCATTTT.